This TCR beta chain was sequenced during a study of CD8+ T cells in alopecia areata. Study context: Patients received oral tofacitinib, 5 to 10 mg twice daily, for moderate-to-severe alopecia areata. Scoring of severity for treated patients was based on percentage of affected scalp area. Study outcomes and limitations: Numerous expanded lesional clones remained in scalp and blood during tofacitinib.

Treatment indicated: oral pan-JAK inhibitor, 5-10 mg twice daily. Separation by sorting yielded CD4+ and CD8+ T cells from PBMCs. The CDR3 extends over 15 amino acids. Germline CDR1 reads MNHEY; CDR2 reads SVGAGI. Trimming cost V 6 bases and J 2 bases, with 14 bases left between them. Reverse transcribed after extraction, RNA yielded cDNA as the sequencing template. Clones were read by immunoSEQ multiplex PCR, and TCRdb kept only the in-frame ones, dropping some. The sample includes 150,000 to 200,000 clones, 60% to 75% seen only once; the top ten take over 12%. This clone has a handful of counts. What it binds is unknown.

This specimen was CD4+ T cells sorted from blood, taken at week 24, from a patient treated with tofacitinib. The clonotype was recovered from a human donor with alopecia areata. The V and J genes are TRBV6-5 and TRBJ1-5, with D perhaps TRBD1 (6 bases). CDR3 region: CASRRDNLGNQPQHF. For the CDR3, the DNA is TGTGCCAGCAGGAGGGACAACCTAGGCAATCAGCCCCAGCATTTT.